One T cell receptor beta chain is described in this entry. The source of the sample is a study of shared T cell receptors in the human thymus. This table comes from immunoSEQ multiplex PCR, and its TCRdb copy is limited to in-frame clones, with some not included. The table has about 660,000 clones, roughly 90% seen once; the top ten hold approximately 0.01%. The CDR3 runs 17 residues. In germline, CDR1 is LGHNA, CDR2 YNFKEQ. The junction had 9 bases not matched to a gene; V was cut back by 1 base and J by 8 bases. The data were also submitted as part of a second study, on human thymus T cells. That work adds: Donors were healthy Finnish babies undergoing corrective operations for congenital heart defects. Thymic resections from corrective heart surgery supplied the tissue. It looked as if thymic and blood repertoires used V and J genes in a biased way. Reports from related research described highly overlapping thymic repertoires among unrelated individuals.

V gene TRBV4-2 combines with J gene TRBJ2-1; 12 bases line up with TRBD2. The source material was thymocytes. The TCR was taken from a boy less than two years old with a congenital heart defect. CDR3 coding DNA: TGTGCCAGCAGCCAAGTTTCTAGCGGGAGGGCCACGGATGAGCAGTTCTTC. Translating gives CASSQVSSGRATDEQFF.